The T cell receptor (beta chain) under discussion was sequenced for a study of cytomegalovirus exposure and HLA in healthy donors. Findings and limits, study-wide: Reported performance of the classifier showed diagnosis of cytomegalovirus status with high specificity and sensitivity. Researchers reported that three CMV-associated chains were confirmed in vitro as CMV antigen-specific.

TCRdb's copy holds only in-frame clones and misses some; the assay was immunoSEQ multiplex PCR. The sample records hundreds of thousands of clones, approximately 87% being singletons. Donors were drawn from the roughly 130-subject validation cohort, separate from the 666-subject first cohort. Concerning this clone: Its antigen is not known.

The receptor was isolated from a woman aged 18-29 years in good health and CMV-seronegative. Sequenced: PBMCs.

The CDR3 bases are TGTGCCAGCAGCTCCCCCGGGCAGCGGGAGGGCACAGATACGCAGTATTTT. The encoded protein is CASSSPGQREGTDTQYF. This chain uses TRBV7-8 with TRBJ2-3, with 9 bases aligning to TRBD2. The CDR3 length is 17 residues. CDR1 and CDR2 (germline): SGHVS, FQNEAQ. With V trimmed by 4 bases and J by 1 base, 9 bases remained unmatched. Full variable domain (outside the CDR3, taken from reference TRBV7-8 and TRBJ2-3): GAGVSQSPRYKVAKRGQDVALRCDPISGHVSLFWYQQALGQGPEFLTYFQNEAQLDKSGLPSDRFFAERPEGSVSTLKIQRTQQEDSAVYLCASSSPGQREGTDTQYFGPGTRLTVL.